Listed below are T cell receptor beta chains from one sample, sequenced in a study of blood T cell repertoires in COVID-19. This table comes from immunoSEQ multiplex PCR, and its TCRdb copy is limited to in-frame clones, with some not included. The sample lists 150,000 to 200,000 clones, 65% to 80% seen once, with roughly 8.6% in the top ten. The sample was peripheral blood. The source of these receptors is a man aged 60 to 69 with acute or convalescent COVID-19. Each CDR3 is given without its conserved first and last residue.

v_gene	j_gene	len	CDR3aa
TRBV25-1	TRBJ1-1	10	ASSEQDTEAF
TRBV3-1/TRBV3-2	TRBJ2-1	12	ASSRFGVYNEQF
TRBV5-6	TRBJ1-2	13	ASSVPSAGGYGYT
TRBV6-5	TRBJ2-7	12	ASSYSTRGDEQY
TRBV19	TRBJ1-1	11	ASSPQMNTEAF
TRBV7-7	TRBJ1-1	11	ASSLDRGTEAF
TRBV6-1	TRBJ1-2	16	ASSGGKGDSSINYGYT
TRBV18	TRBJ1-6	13	ASSLGQDHNSPLH
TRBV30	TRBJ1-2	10	AWSLGGYGYT
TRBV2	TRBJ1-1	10	ASSVVNTEAF
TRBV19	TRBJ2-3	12	ASSTTSGADTQY
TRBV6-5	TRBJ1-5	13	ASSYGTGDNQPQH
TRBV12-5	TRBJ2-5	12	ASGLAGGKETQY
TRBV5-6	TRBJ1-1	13	ASSPWTGGNTEAF
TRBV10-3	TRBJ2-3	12	AISAGGATDTQY
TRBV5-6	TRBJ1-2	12	ASSSDAGVDGYT
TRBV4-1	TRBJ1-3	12	ASSQQEAGNTIY
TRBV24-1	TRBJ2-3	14	ATSDYRGRGTDTQY
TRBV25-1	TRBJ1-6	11	ASSRDRDSPLH
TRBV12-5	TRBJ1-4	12	ASGAGQGGEKLF
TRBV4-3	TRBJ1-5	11	ASSQEGQQPQH
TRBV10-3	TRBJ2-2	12	AISGAGGSRELF
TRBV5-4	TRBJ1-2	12	ASSLEEGNYGYT
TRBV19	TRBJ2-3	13	ASRTSGGAGDTQY
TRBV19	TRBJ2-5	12	ASRGDRNQETQY
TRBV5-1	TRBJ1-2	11	ASSLAGVGGYT
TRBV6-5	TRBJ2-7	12	ASTYGGIGNEQY
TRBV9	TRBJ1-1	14	ASSPRAGGAVTEAF